This TCR beta chain was observed in a study of T cells after yellow fever vaccination. This CDR3 has 16 amino acids. J lost 6 bases, V lost 5 bases, and 13 bases had no gene match. Per the germline V gene, CDR1 is SEHNR and CDR2 is FQNEAQ (reference sequence). TCRdb processed the 5' RACE reads anew with MiXCR; each CDR3 protein has one entry. Here the sample spans 250,000 to 350,000 distinct CDR3 sequences, around 4.5% being singletons. In this sample, this clonotype turned up many times. The sequence came from a man between 18 and 35 years old who received the YFV17D yellow fever vaccine. The chain is built from TRBV7-9 and TRBJ2-1, with TRBD2 matching over 7 bases. The input for sequencing was PBMCs, taken 15 days after the yellow fever booster vaccination. For the CDR3, the DNA is TGTGCCAGCAGCCCTCCCGTGGGGGGGAAGACCAATGAGCAGTTCTTC. Translating it yields CASSPPVGGKTNEQFF.